The T cell receptor beta chain under discussion was sequenced for a study of CD4 T cells in relation to SARS-CoV-2 and coronaviruses. The length of the CDR3 is 14 residues. J was trimmed by 0 bases and V by 3 bases; bases with no gene match: 3. Germline V gives CDR1 SQVTM, CDR2 ANQGSEA. Repertoires were generated with immunoSEQ multiplex PCR, while TCRdb's copy carries only in-frame clones and drops some. This sample has about 37,000 clones; roughly 85% occur once, and the top ten carry less than 4%. The rearrangement joins TRBV29-1 to TRBJ2-3, with 7 bases fitting TRBD2. The receptor comes from an adult with COVID-19. The sequenced sample consisted of memory CD4+ T cells from PBMCs. This CDR3 is CSVDSGVSTDTQYF. The DNA of the CDR3 is TGCAGCGTTGACAGCGGGGTGAGCACAGATACGCAGTATTTT.